Below are 22 T cell receptor beta chains sequenced from a single sample in a study of T cells in Graves' hyperthyroidism and ophthalmopathy. Amplification yielded TCR beta CDR3 regions, with RNA transcripts as the source. A set of HTBI primers served as the primers for a first-round RT-PCR of the TCR CDR3. Each CDR3 protein is one row after TCRdb ran MiXCR on the multiplex PCR reads. Of fewer than 550,000 distinct CDR3 sequences listed, approximately 25% were seen once; the top ten hold 11%. The sequenced sample consisted of blood. The receptors here all came from a woman in her twenties or thirties with Graves' ophthalmopathy.

This clonotype was counted at least ten times. One end of the junction fails to match germline, which may point to a read error. This rearrangement joins TRBV11-2 to TRBJ2-4; tentatively, D is TRBD2 (6 bases). Germline V gene lookup returns CDR1 SGHAT and CDR2 FQNNGV. The CDR3 contains 15 residues. CDR3 coding DNA: TGTGCCAGCAGCTTGCGGGATCTAGCCAAAAACATTAAGTACTTC. Its protein product is CASSLRDLAKNIKYF.

This rearrangement joins TRBV20-1 to TRBJ2-7; TRBD2 matches 10 bases. The CDR3 consists of 15 residues. Germline assignment: CDR1 DFQATT and CDR2 SNEGSKA (reference sequence). J gave up 3 bases and V 3 bases, and 8 bases lay outside the gene matches. The CDR3 protein is CSASPSGRLGYEQYF. CDR3 DNA: TGCAGTGCTAGCCCTAGCGGGAGATTGGGCTACGAGCAGTACTTC.

The J gene is TRBJ2-5, the V gene TRBV11-2; D remains unclear. Germline V gene data show CDR1 as SGHAT and CDR2 as FQNNGV. V lost 1 base, J lost 5 bases, and 11 bases lay in between. The CDR3 is made up of 14 amino acids. The CDR3, as DNA: TGTGCCAGCAGCTTAGGTCGTCTTGGCGAGACCCAGTACTTC. It specifies CASSLGRLGETQYF. Together with reference TRBV11-2 and TRBJ2-5, the CDR3 gives the full variable domain: EAGVAQSPRYKIIEKRQSVAFWCNPISGHATLYWYQQILGQGPKLLIQFQNNGVVDDSQLPKDRFSAERLKGVDSTLKIQPAKLEDSAVYLCASSLGRLGETQYFGPGTRLLVL.

Points on this clonotype: A read error may produce the germline difference seen at one junction end. V gene TRBV20-1 combines with J gene TRBJ2-2, with 7 bases matching TRBD1. The CDR3 loop spans 17 amino acids. The germline gives CDR1 DFQATT, CDR2 SNEGSKA (reference sequence). The CDR3 bases are TGCAGTGCTCGAGACCGGCGTAACGGGGCCAGGGGGGGGGAGCTGTTTTTT. This encodes CSARDRRNGARGGELFF.

The rearrangement joins TRBV20-1 to TRBJ2-7; no clear D. Germline V gives CDR1 DFQATT, CDR2 SNEGSKA (reference sequence). CDR3 size: 13 residues. Trimming pared 0 bases from V and 2 bases from J, leaving 8 bases between. This CDR3 reads CSARDGQTYEQYF. The DNA of the CDR3 is TGCAGTGCTAGAGATGGCCAAACCTACGAGCAGTACTTC.

This clonotype was counted ten times or more. The J gene is TRBJ1-2, the V gene TRBV27, with TRBD1 identical over 7 bases. Germline CDR1 MNHEY, CDR2 SMNVEV (reference sequence). V trimming: 3 bases; J trimming: 5 bases; junction bases outside the gene matches: 9. The CDR3 length is 15 residues. The CDR3 nucleotides read TGTGCCAGCAGTTTTACAGGGGATCTGGGGTATGGCTACACCTTC. Protein product: CASSFTGDLGYGYTF.

This clonotype appeared many times. The chain uses TRBV6-5 and TRBJ1-3; D is possibly TRBD1 (6 bases). The germline gives CDR1 MNHEY, CDR2 SVGAGI. The CDR3 totals 14 residues. This CDR3 reads CASDSGYSGNTIYF. Here the CDR3 DNA reads TGTGCTTCGGACAGCGGATACTCTGGAAACACCATATATTTT.

On this clonotype: The junction and the germline gene differ at one end; a read error may be behind it. CDR3 nucleotides: TGTGCCAGCAGTTACTCGAACGGGGTTCCCCTGTTT. This encodes CASSYSNGVPLF. The J gene is TRBJ1-1, the V gene TRBV6-5; D not resolved. The germline gives CDR1 MNHEY, CDR2 SVGAGI. The CDR3 runs 12 residues.

This clonotype was counted only a few times. This chain connects TRBV20-1 to TRBJ2-7; D unresolved. Trimming stripped 2 bases from V and 4 bases from J, with 12 bases between. This CDR3 comprises 13 residues. CDR1 DFQATT and CDR2 SNEGSKA come from the germline V gene (reference sequence). Here the CDR3 reads CSARIPPSYEQYF. As DNA, the CDR3 is TGCAGTGCTAGAATCCCCCCTAGTTACGAGCAGTACTTC.

This chain links TRBV18 with TRBJ1-5, with D tentatively TRBD1 (5 bases). V lost 5 bases to trimming and J lost 6 bases, with 17 bases between them. The CDR3 has 15 amino acids. CDR1 KGHSH and CDR2 LQKENI come from the germline V gene. CDR3 in amino acids: CASSSFDRGGQPQHF. Written as DNA, the CDR3 is TGTGCCAGCTCATCGTTCGACCGCGGGGGTCAGCCCCAGCATTTT.

Concerning this clonotype itself: One junction end does not reproduce the germline sequence, and a read error may be involved. The chain uses TRBV6-4 and TRBJ2-7; unclear D gene. Germline-derived CDR1 and CDR2 are MRHNA and SNTAGT. The CDR3 loop spans 11 amino acids. CDR3 loop: CASSYSNGQYF. CDR3 nucleotide sequence: TGTGCCAGCAGTTACTCGAATGGGCAGTACTTC.

In its sample, this clonotype was seen many times. The chain has TRBV6-4 and TRBJ1-2; tentative D call: TRBD1 (6 bases). V lost 10 bases to trimming and J lost 0 bases, with 27 bases between them. The CDR3 is 18 residues long. In germline, CDR1 is MRHNA, CDR2 SNTAGT. As DNA, the CDR3 is TGTGCCACCCCCGGGACACCGGAGGGGATGGCGGCTAACTATGGCTACACCTTC. It yields the protein CATPGTPEGMAANYGYTF.

This clonotype was seen ten or more times. This chain's CDR3 is CSARRDLSYEQYF. Written as DNA, the CDR3 is TGCAGTGCTAGAAGGGACCTCTCCTACGAGCAGTACTTC. J is TRBJ2-7 and V is TRBV20-1; TRBD1 or TRBD2 may be the D gene (5 bases each). Germline CDR1 is DFQATT and CDR2 is SNEGSKA (reference sequence). V was clipped by 2 bases and J by 0 bases, with 8 bases between them. The CDR3 has 13 residues.

V and J are TRBV2 and TRBJ1-2; the D gene is possibly TRBD1 (5 bases). CDR1 and CDR2 from the germline V gene are SNHLY and FYNNEI. The ends were cut back, 7 bases at V and 7 bases at J, with 19 bases in the middle. CDR3 size: 14 residues. As DNA, the CDR3 is TGTGCCAGCACTATCCAGGGAGTTCGGATTGGCTACACCTTC. It specifies CASTIQGVRIGYTF.

Of note for this clonotype: A much bigger clone sits one base away, suggesting this may be a read error. The chain joins TRBV19 to TRBJ2-5; D gene uncertain. Germline V gene data show CDR1 as LNHDA and CDR2 as SQIVND (reference sequence). The CDR3 sequence is 12 residues long. Trimming shortened V by 1 base and J by 1 base, and 1 base separated the two germline ends. The CDR3 sequence is CASSIGQETQYF. For the CDR3, the DNA is TGTGCCAGTAGTATAGGCCAAGAGACCCAGTACTTC. The entire variable domain, with the rest obtained from reference TRBV19 and TRBJ2-5, is as follows: DGGITQSPKYLFRKEGQNVTLSCEQNLNHDAMYWYRQDPGQGLRLIYYSQIVNDFQKGDIAEGYSVSREKKESFPLTVTSAQKNPTAFYLCASSIGQETQYFGPGTRLLVL.

This clonotype was seen at least ten times. The rearrangement uses TRBV6-2 or TRBV6-3 and TRBJ2-7; TRBD1 aligns across 9 bases. The germline gives CDR1 MNHEY, CDR2 SVGEGT. This CDR3 spans 13 amino acids. The junction had 5 bases not matched to a gene; V was cut back by 6 bases and J by 5 bases. The CDR3 region has the DNA TGTGCCAGCAGCAGGACAGGGGTGGACGAGCAGTACTTC. It is translated as CASSRTGVDEQYF.

This clonotype was recorded many times. The chain uses TRBV7-9 and TRBJ2-5; TRBD1 aligns across 8 bases. CDR3 length: 14 residues. Per germline, CDR1 SEHNR and CDR2 FQNEAQ (reference sequence). Losses at the gene ends were 5 bases for V and 5 bases for J; bases not matched to a gene: 7. Written as DNA, the CDR3 is TGTGCCAGCAGCCCAGGGGCAGGGGGCGAGACCCAGTACTTC. Its protein product is CASSPGAGGETQYF.

This clonotype was detected many times. The J gene is TRBJ1-3, the V gene TRBV12-3 or TRBV12-4, with D tentatively TRBD1 (5 bases). Trimming cost V 9 bases and J 0 bases, with 24 bases left between them. The CDR3 spans 18 residues. The CDR3 loop is CASKLGAARWGSGNTIYF. In DNA form, the CDR3 reads TGTGCCAGTAAACTCGGGGCGGCTCGGTGGGGCTCTGGAAACACCATATATTTT.

This chain joins TRBV28 and TRBJ2-7; D ambiguous. The length of the CDR3 is 14 residues. Germline V lookup: CDR1 MDHEN, CDR2 SYDVKM. Trimming pared 6 bases from V and 6 bases from J, leaving 18 bases between. CDR3 DNA sequence: TGTGCCAGCAGACCCCATGCTCGACCTGGCGAGCAGTACTTC. This gives the protein CASRPHARPGEQYF.

The chain has TRBV6-1 and TRBJ2-7; D unresolved. Germline CDR1 and CDR2: MNHNS and SASEGT. Deletions cut 8 bases from V and 4 bases from J, with 15 bases between. This CDR3 region has 13 residues. The CDR3 sequence: CASLRAVGYEQYF. CDR3 in DNA: TGTGCCAGCCTTCGGGCCGTGGGTTACGAGCAGTACTTC.

The table lists this clonotype with many counts. The chain couples TRBV20-1 to TRBJ1-5; 10 bases match TRBD1. The germline CDR1 and CDR2 sequences are DFQATT and SNEGSKA (reference sequence). With V trimmed by 5 bases and J by 4 bases, 5 bases remained unmatched. This CDR3 region has 14 residues. The chain's CDR3 is CSALDRGRNQPQHF. CDR3 in DNA: TGCAGTGCTCTGGACAGGGGGAGGAATCAGCCCCAGCATTTT.

The chain is built from TRBV28 and TRBJ2-5; D is possibly TRBD1 (6 bases). The germline V gene encodes CDR1 MDHEN and CDR2 SYDVKM. V lost 1 base, J lost 3 bases, and 15 bases lay in between. The CDR3 loop spans 16 amino acids. This chain's CDR3 is CASSLSGGRGKETQYF. Written as DNA, the CDR3 is TGTGCCAGCAGTTTATCTGGGGGCCGGGGAAAAGAGACCCAGTACTTC.